What follows describes a single T cell receptor (beta chain). The data were obtained in a study of T cells in localized non-small cell lung cancer. Clones were read by immunoSEQ multiplex PCR, and TCRdb kept only the in-frame ones, dropping some. Of under 40,000 clones listed, almost 90% are singletons. This TCR was sampled from a woman aged 40 to 75 with stage I lung adenocarcinoma. The material sequenced was peripheral blood, taken before any cancer treatment.

The CDR3 spells CASDHSLGGAFF. As DNA, the CDR3 is TGTGCCAGCGACCACTCCTTGGGGGGGGCTTTCTTT. The gene calls are TRBV7-2 and TRBJ1-1; the D gene is possibly TRBD1 (5 bases). The CDR3 contains 12 residues. V was trimmed by 8 bases and J by 11 bases, leaving 18 bases between them. CDR1 and CDR2 (germline): SGHTA, FQGNSA.